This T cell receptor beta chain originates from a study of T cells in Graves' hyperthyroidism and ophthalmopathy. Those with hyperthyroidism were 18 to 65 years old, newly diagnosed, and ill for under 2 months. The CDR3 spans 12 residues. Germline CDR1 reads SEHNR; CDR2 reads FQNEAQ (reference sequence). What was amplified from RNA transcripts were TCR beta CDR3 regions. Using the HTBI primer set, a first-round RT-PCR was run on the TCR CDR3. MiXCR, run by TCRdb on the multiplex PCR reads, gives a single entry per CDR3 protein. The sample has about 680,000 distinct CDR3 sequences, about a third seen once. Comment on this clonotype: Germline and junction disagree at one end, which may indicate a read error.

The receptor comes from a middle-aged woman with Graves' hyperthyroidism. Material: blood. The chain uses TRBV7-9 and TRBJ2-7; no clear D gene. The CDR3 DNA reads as TGTGCCGGCAGCTTAGGGTCTTACGAGCAGTACTTC. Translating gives CAGSLGSYEQYF. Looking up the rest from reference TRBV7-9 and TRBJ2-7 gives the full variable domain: DTGVSQNPRHKITKRGQNVTFRCDPISEHNRLYWYRQTLGQGPEFLTYFQNEAQLEKSRLLSDRFSAERPKGSFSTLEIQRTEQGDSAMYLCAGSLGSYEQYFGPGTRLTVT.